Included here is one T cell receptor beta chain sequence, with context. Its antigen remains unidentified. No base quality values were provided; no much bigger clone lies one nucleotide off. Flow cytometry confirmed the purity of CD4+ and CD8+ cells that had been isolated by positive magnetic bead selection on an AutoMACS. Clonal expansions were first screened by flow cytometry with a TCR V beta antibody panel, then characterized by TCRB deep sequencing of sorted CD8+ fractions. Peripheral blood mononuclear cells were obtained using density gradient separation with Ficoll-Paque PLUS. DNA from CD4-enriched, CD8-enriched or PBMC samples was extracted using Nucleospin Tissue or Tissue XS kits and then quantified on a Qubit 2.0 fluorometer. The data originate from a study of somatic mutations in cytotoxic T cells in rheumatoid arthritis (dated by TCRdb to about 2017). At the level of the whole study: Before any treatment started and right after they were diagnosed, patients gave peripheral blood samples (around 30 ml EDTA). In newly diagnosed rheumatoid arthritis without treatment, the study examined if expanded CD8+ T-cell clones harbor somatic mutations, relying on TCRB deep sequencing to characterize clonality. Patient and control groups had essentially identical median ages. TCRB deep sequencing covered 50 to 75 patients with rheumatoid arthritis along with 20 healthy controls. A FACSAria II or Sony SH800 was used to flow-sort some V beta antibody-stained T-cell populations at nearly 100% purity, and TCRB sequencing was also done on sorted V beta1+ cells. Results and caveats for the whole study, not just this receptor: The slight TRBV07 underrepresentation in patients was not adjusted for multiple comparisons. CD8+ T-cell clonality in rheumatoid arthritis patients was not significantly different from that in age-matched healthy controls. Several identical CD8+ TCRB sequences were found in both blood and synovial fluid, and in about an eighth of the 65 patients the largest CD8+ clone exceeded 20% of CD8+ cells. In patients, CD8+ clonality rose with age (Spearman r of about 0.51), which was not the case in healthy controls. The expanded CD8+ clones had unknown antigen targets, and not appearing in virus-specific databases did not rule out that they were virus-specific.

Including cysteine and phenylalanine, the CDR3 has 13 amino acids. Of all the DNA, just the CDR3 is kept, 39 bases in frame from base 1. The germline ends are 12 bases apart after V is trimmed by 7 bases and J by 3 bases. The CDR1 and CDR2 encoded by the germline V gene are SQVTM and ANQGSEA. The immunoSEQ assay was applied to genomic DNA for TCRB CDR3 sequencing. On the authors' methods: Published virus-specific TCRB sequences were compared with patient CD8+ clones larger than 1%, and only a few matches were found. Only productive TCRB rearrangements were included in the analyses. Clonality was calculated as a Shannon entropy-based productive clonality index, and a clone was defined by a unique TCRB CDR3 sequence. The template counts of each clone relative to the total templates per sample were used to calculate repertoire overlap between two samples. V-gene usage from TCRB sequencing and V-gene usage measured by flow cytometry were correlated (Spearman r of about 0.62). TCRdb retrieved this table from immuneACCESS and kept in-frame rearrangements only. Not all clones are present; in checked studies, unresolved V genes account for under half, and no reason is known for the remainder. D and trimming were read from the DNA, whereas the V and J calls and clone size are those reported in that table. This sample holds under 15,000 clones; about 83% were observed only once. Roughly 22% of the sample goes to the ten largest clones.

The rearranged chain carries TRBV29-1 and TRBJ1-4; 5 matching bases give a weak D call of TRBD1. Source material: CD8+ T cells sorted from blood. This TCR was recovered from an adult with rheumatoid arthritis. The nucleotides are TGCAGCGCGGGGCAGCCAGCTAATGAAAAACTGTTTTTT. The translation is CSAGQPANEKLFF.